This entry concerns a single T cell receptor beta chain. This specimen comes from a study of radiotherapy plus CTLA-4 blockade in lung cancer. Study-level information: There were objective responses in around 18% of patients, and 31% had disease control.

V lost 5 bases and J 1 base, leaving 18 bases between the germline ends. The CDR3 totals 16 residues. CDR1 SGHTA and CDR2 FQGNSA come from the germline V gene. The table came from immunoSEQ multiplex PCR; TCRdb's copy has only in-frame clones and leaves some out. The table includes 62,000 or so clones, around 79% detected once. Sequences were derived from peripheral blood, sampled from a patient treated with radiotherapy plus ipilimumab. The origin of this receptor is a human donor with non-small cell lung cancer who had a complete response to radiotherapy plus ipilimumab. V gene TRBV7-2 combines with J gene TRBJ2-7; D might be TRBD2 (6 bases). The CDR3 DNA reads as TGTGCCAGCAGCAGACAATCGGCGGGGTATTCCTACGAGCAGTACTTC. This encodes CASSRQSAGYSYEQYF.